Below, 13 T cell receptor beta chains from the same sample are listed, as sequenced in a study of spatial heterogeneity in lung cancer. TCRdb independently ran MiXCR on the 5' RACE reads; one entry per CDR3 protein. Here the sample spans around 120,000 distinct CDR3 sequences, 9% to 15% being singletons. Time point of the sample: blood at routine non-recurrence follow-up after resection. Sequencing was performed on whole RNA extracted from tumor and nontumor lung tissue, or from frozen PBMC, and the material was left unsorted. The sequencing used PBMCs, collected at follow-up. The receptors stem from a male donor with early-stage non-small cell lung cancer.

This clonotype appeared a few times. J is TRBJ1-1 and V is TRBV20-1; the match to TRBD1 covers 9 bases. The J segment lost 1 base and the V segment lost 2 bases, leaving 14 bases of the junction unmatched. CDR1 is DFQATT and CDR2 is SNEGSKA in the germline V gene (reference sequence). This CDR3 comprises 18 residues. In DNA, the CDR3 is TGCAGTGCTAGACCGCCACAGGGGGCGCCTGGAAAGAACACTGAAGCTTTCTTT. Its protein is CSARPPQGAPGKNTEAFF.

The chain joins TRBV6-6 to TRBJ2-7; D ambiguous. The V end lost 8 bases, the J end lost 6 bases, and 14 bases lay between the germline ends. Looked up from germline, CDR1 is MNHNY and CDR2 is SVGAGI (reference sequence). The CDR3 totals 12 residues. The CDR3 bases are TGTGCCAGCCGGTACGAAGGGTCCGAGCAGTACTTC. Translation: CASRYEGSEQYF.

This clonotype was counted a few times. The chain is built from TRBV9 and TRBJ2-2, with unresolved D. V was cut by 0 bases and J by 1 base, with 7 bases left in between. The CDR3 has 15 residues. CDR1 is SGDLS, CDR2 YYNGEE, per germline. The CDR3 region is CASSVGPLNTGELFF. The CDR3 DNA follows: TGTGCCAGCAGCGTAGGGCCGTTGAACACCGGGGAGCTGTTTTTT.

The chain is built from TRBV7-9 and TRBJ2-3; D is perhaps TRBD2 (6 bases). V was trimmed by 0 bases and J by 3 bases, leaving 10 bases between them. CDR1 is SEHNR, CDR2 FQNEAQ, per germline (reference sequence). The CDR3 is 15 residues long. The CDR3 loop reads CASSLAEGRTDTQYF. CDR3 nucleotides: TGTGCCAGCAGCTTAGCGGAGGGACGGACAGATACGCAGTATTTT.

This clonotype was counted between two and nine times. The chain couples TRBV4-2 to TRBJ2-3; 9 bases match TRBD1. Germline-derived CDR1 and CDR2 are LGHNA and YNFKEQ. The CDR3 totals 17 residues. Losses at the gene ends were 0 bases for V and 2 bases for J; bases not matched to a gene: 6. CDR3 in DNA: TGTGCCAGCAGCCAAGATCACAGGGGGCGACCCACAGATACGCAGTATTTT. Translating gives CASSQDHRGRPTDTQYF.

The rearrangement links TRBV4-2 to TRBJ1-5, with 8 bases fitting TRBD1. The CDR3 runs 14 residues. V trimming: 2 bases; J trimming: 6 bases; junction bases outside the gene matches: 3. Germline values: CDR1 LGHNA, CDR2 YNFKEQ. Here the CDR3 reads CASSQQGAGQPQHF. For the CDR3, the DNA is TGTGCCAGCAGCCAACAGGGGGCCGGTCAGCCCCAGCATTTT.

This clonotype was observed many times. V gene TRBV5-1 combines with J gene TRBJ2-5; D might be TRBD2 (5 bases). The CDR3 runs to 12 residues. CDR1 and CDR2 from the germline V gene are SGHRS and YFSETQ. Trimming took off 5 bases at V and 3 bases at J, with 8 bases between the two ends. The CDR3 reads CASSLAEETQYF. The CDR3, as DNA: TGCGCCAGCAGTCTAGCTGAAGAGACCCAGTACTTC.

The chain has TRBV20-1 and TRBJ1-6; no clear D gene. Per the germline V gene, CDR1 is DFQATT and CDR2 is SNEGSKA (reference sequence). The CDR3 has 13 residues. V was shortened by 2 bases and J by 14 bases, with 16 bases between the two germline ends. The CDR3 is CSARFGPAGALHF. In DNA form, the CDR3 reads TGCAGTGCTAGATTCGGGCCGGCTGGGGCCCTCCACTTT.

The sample holds many counts of this clonotype. The V gene is TRBV29-1, the J gene TRBJ2-1; no reliable D call. The CDR3 runs to 11 residues. The V and J ends lost 5 bases and 8 bases respectively, with 10 bases between them. Germline CDR1 and CDR2: SQVTM and ANQGSEA. The CDR3 reads CSVSPDYEQFF. DNA for the CDR3: TGCAGCGTTTCGCCTGACTATGAGCAGTTCTTC.

A few counts support this clonotype. J is TRBJ1-4 and V is TRBV28, with D uncertain. The CDR3 length is 15 residues. The germline gives CDR1 MDHEN, CDR2 SYDVKM. Trimming pared 3 bases from V and 10 bases from J, leaving 18 bases between. For the CDR3, the DNA is TGTGCCAGCAGTTTGCCCGGGCTGGCGGAGGGAAAACTGTTTTTT. This gives the protein CASSLPGLAEGKLFF.

Details on this clonotype: A much larger clone lies one base from this, so it may be a read error. J is TRBJ1-1 and V is TRBV20-1, with D unclear. This CDR3 region has 13 residues. The germline V gene has CDR1 DFQATT and CDR2 SNEGSKA (reference sequence). Trimming took off 3 bases at V and 9 bases at J, with 17 bases between the two ends. CDR3 sequence (DNA): TGCAGTGCTAGGATTATGGGGTGGACTAAAGCTTTCTTT. Amino acid sequence: CSARIMGWTKAFF.

This clonotype has only a few counts. This chain links TRBV11-2 with TRBJ2-3, with 11 bases that match TRBD2. The V and J ends lost 0 bases and 3 bases, in that order; junction bases with no gene match: 2. In germline, CDR1 is SGHAT, CDR2 FQNNGV. The CDR3 extends over 16 amino acids. CDR3 nucleotide sequence: TGTGCCAGCAGCTTAGATACTAGCGGGGGTACAGATACGCAGTATTTT. It is translated as CASSLDTSGGTDTQYF.

The chain uses TRBV12-3 or TRBV12-4 and TRBJ1-1, with a possible D match to TRBD1 (6 bases). The CDR3 totals 14 residues. V lost 1 base to trimming and J lost 6 bases, with 12 bases between them. CDR3 region: CASSLGQGRAEAFF. The DNA for the CDR3 is TGTGCCAGCAGTTTAGGGCAGGGGCGGGCTGAAGCTTTCTTT.